The clone carrying this T cell receptor (beta chain) was observed many times. The antigen is undetermined. This specimen belongs to a study of T cells after posttransplantation cyclophosphamide. The CDR3 consists of 15 residues. Germline assignment: CDR1 SNHLY and CDR2 FYNNEI. The V and J ends lost 6 bases and 3 bases respectively, with 17 bases between them. A marrow graft followed busulfan-fludarabine conditioning, with cyclophosphamide on days +3 and +4. Data came from immunoSEQ multiplex PCR; TCRdb stores just in-frame clones and leaves some out. The repertoire consists of approximately 15,000 clones, none detected only once. Broader study findings: Recipient CMV seropositivity and CMV reactivation strongly tracked TRB clonality.

This receptor was obtained from a female patient between 30 and 40 years old who received an allogeneic stem cell transplant from a related donor, was CMV-positive, and had no GVHD. Some of the T cells may derive from the graft donor. This specimen consisted of PBMCs, obtained after allogeneic stem cell transplant with posttransplant cyclophosphamide. This chain uses TRBV2 with TRBJ1-1, with a possible D match to TRBD1 (5 bases). CDR3 region: CASSRSLTGYTEAFF. DNA for the CDR3: TGTGCCAGCAGCCGCTCCCTCACAGGATACACTGAAGCTTTCTTT. Drawing the rest from reference TRBV2 and TRBJ1-1, the complete variable domain is EPEVTQTPSHQVTQMGQEVILRCVPISNHLYFYWYRQILGQKVEFLVSFYNNEISEKSEIFDDQFSVERPDGSNFTLKIRSTKLEDSAMYFCASSRSLTGYTEAFFGQGTRLTVV.